This T cell receptor beta chain was recorded in a study of shared clonotypes between healthy human individuals (dated by TCRdb to 2020 to 2021). A note on the overall study: The cohort comprised a couple of women and a few men aged 18 to 49 years. For each donor, CD4 naive and CD4 memory were each run on three plates, CD8 naive on two plates, and CD8 memory on one plate. The study deeply sequenced blood TCR repertoires of about five healthy adults to estimate repertoire size and the extent of clonotype sharing between individuals. To increase sequencing depth and limit assay-specific biases, TCR repertoire library preparation and sequencing were carried out by different laboratories using diverse techniques. Leukapheresis yielded between about 0.85 and 10 billion PBMCs per donor.

Using the deep immunoSEQ assay, multiplex PCR amplified TCR CDR3 regions from genomic DNA. Genomic DNA extracted from each cell subset was distributed evenly over all wells of several immunoSEQ 96-well plates, and each plate served as one replicate. For sorted subsets, roughly 0.2 ug genomic DNA, equal to 30,000 or so T cell genomes, was loaded into each replicate PCR. Purified libraries were quantified with a Qubit 3.0 fluorometer, sized on a Bioanalyzer 2100, and re-quantified with the KAPA Library Quantification kit. Each immunoSEQ 96-well plate was sequenced on its own single-read 150-cycle Illumina NextSeq 550 flow cell. As for the authors' bioinformatics: Because the immunoSEQ output held only junctional sequences and lacked quality scores, the filtering could not match the filtering applied to full-length reads. Sequences were annotated with PyIR, a Python wrapper for IgBLAST v1.9, and V/J genes and CDR3 were assigned using IMGT germline references. Any read was removed if the V/J assignment was weak (E-value above 1e-6), the CDR3 was missing, or the read contained stop codons, out-of-frame junctions, or ambiguous translated residues. V3J clonotypes were defined as sequences sharing the same inferred V gene, J gene, and CDR3 amino acid sequence. To compute the percentage overlap between repertoires, the number of shared unique clonotypes was divided by the size of the smaller repertoire. RTK rarefaction, the Chao1 estimator, and Recon v2.1 estimates of unobserved clonotypes were used to assess repertoire richness. For all TCRbeta clonotypes obtained by the gDNA method from a handful of donors, generation probabilities were computed with OLGA. TCRdb stores this immuneACCESS table with in-frame sequences only. Part of the clones is absent; in the studies checked, under half of the shortfall reflects unresolved V genes, and no reason is known for the rest. The V and J calls and the clone size are those of that table, but D and trimming were determined from the DNA. The sample table holds over a million clones, of which approximately 98% were seen once. In total, the top ten clones hold about 0.45% of the sample.

There are 11 amino acids in the CDR3, from cysteine to phenylalanine inclusive. The entry retains the CDR3 DNA only, 33 bases that are in frame from base 1. CDR1 MDHEN and CDR2 SYDVKM are derived from the germline V gene. Trimming removed 5 bases from V and 6 bases from J, leaving 7 bases between the germline ends. This clone was seen just once. What this receptor recognizes is not known. Base qualities are not at hand, and no much larger clone is one base apart. Results and caveats for the whole study, not just this receptor: Sampling was restricted to blood, and TCR repertoires in tissue are likely to differ from TCR repertoires in blood. Clonotypes shared by all four sorted-subset donors showed higher generation probabilities than non-shared clonotypes. Incomplete sequencing was indicated by rarefaction of sorted-subset datasets, despite the large sequencing depth. Because the study included a small number of donors, the genetic and exposure-history diversity represented was limited. Larger estimated clonotype richness was generally found for naive subsets than for memory subsets. Based on pairwise subsampling, the degree of clonotype sharing among donors was expected to be affected by sequencing depth. Approximately 5% of naive CD4, approximately 3.7% of naive CD8, 2% to 2.5% of memory CD4, and more than 0.35% of memory CD8 clonotypes were shared across several donors.

Healthy HIV-negative adults with no recently reported acute infections or vaccinations were included as donors. Only Caucasian adults living in Nashville, Tennessee, USA were represented among the donors. CD4+ T cells were enriched by magnetic negative selection, after which naive cells were positively selected on CD45RA and the negative fraction was taken as the memory subset. Blood was obtained by leukapheresis, after which PBMCs were separated by Ficoll-Histopaque density gradient centrifugation and cryopreserved in liquid nitrogen vapor phase. Analytical flow cytometry was used to check the purity and quantity of each magnetically sorted T cell population. From each sorted fraction, genomic DNA was isolated and quantified by UV absorbance on a Nanodrop 2000c.

This clonotype was sampled from a man aged 25-45 years in good health. The specimen sequenced was naive CD4+ T cells sorted from blood. The cell subset or site label on this specimen signifies: CD45RA+ positively selected. The rearrangement combines TRBV28 with TRBJ1-2, with no D gene named confidently. The DNA reads as follows: TGTGCCAGCAGTGGAGTCGATGGCTACACCTTC. Translation gives CASSGVDGYTF.